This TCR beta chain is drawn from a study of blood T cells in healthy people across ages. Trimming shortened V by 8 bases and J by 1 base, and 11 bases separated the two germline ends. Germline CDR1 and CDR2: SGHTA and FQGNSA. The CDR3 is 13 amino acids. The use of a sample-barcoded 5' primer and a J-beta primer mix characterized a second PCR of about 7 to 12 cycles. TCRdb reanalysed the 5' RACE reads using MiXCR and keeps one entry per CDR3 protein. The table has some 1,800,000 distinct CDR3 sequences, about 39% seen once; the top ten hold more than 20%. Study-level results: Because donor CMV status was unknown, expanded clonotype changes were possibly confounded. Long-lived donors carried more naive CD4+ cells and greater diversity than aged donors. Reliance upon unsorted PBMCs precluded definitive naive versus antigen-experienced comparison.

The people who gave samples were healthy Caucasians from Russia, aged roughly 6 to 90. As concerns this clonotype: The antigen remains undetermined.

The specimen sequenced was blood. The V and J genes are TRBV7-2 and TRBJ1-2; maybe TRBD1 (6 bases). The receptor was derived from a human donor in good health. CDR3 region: CASRTGSNYGYTF. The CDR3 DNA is TGTGCCAGCCGTACAGGGAGTAACTATGGCTACACCTTC.